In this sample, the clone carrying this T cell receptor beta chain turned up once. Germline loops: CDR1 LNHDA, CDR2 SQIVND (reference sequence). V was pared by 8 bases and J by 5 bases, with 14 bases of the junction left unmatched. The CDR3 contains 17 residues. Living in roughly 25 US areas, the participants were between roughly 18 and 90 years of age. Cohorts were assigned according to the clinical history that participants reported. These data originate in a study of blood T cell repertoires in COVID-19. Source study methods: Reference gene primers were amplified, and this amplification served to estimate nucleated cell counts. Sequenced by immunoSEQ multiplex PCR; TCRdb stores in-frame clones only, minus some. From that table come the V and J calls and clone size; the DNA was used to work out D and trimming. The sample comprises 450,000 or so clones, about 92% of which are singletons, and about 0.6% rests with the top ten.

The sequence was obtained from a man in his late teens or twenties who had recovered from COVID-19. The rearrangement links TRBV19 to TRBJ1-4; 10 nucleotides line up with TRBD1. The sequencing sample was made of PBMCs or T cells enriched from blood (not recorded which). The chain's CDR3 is CASLNPGQGRENEKLFF. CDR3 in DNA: TGTGCCAGTCTAAACCCGGGACAGGGGAGGGAGAATGAAAAACTGTTTTTT.